This T cell receptor beta chain was observed in a study of T cell repertoires in cytomegalovirus infection. On the study more broadly: Public TCR beta signatures marked donors with CMV infection and the matching HLA.

A single record per CDR3 protein comes from TCRdb applying MiXCR to the reads. The data contain 250,000 to 350,000 distinct CDR3 sequences, 25% of them singletons. This clonotype occurred many times. Its cognate antigen is unknown. The length of the CDR3 is 14 residues. V was clipped by 5 bases and J by 7 bases, with 15 bases between them. Germline V gene data show CDR1 as SGHVS and CDR2 as FQNEAQ. The study, taken as a whole, reports: Cumulative frequency of public TCR beta families picked out carriers of CMV plus the relevant HLA. The study found HLA-C-restricted CMV-specific TCR beta clonotypes dominating the ex vivo response.

The V gene is TRBV7-8, the J gene TRBJ1-5; D remains ambiguous. This clonotype originated in a human donor in good health (CMV status not recorded). Some clones in this sample may be carry-over from other donors' samples. Sequencing was carried out using PBMCs. In DNA form, the CDR3 reads TGTGCCAGCAGCCCCGGCGGGGTCGAGCAGCCCCAGCATTTT. Its protein product is CASSPGGVEQPQHF.